The TCR beta chain described here comes from a study of CD8+ T cells in alopecia areata. Study results and caveats: Scalp clonality and expanded CD8+ clones among the top 100 showed significant decreases with tofacitinib. It was lesional scalp, especially alopecia totalis/universalis, that showed higher clonality than normal scalp. Mouse data revealed clearer TCR sharing than patient data did, a gap possibly tied to HLA. There were also resident alphabeta T cells of normal skin sequenced in scalp samples.

CDR1 and CDR2 (germline): SEHNR, FQNEAQ (reference sequence). This CDR3 is 16 amino acids long. V lost 5 bases, J lost 6 bases, and 22 bases lay in between. Treatment: oral pan-JAK inhibitor, 5-10 mg twice daily. To note about this clone: Its antigen is undetermined.

RNA was isolated and reverse transcribed to cDNA, the sequencing template. The data were produced by immunoSEQ multiplex PCR, yet TCRdb's version contains in-frame clones alone and is incomplete. In the table there are around 200,000 clones, around three fifths of which are singletons. The sequences come from CD4+ T cells sorted from blood, collected at week 4, from a patient treated with tofacitinib. The sequence came from a human donor with alopecia areata. This chain connects TRBV7-9 to TRBJ1-1; tentative D call: TRBD1 (5 bases). In nucleotides, the CDR3 is TGTGCCAGCAGCCCCGCCCGGGTAGGGGTGGACGCTGAAGCTTTCTTT. Encoded protein: CASSPARVGVDAEAFF.